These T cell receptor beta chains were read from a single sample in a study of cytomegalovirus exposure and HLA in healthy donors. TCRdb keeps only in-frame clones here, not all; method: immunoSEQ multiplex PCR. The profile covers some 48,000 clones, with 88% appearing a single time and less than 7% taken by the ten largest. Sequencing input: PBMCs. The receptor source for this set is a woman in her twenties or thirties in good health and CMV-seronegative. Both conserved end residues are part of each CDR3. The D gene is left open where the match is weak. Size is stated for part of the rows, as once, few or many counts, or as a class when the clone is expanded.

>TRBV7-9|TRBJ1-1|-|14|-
TGTGCCAGCAGCTTAGCCTGGGGGCCGGCTGAAGCTTTCTTT
CASSLAWGPAEAFF
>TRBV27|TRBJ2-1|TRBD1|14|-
TGTGCCAGCAGTTCGTACAGGGGGCTGAATGAGCAGTTCTTC
CASSSYRGLNEQFF
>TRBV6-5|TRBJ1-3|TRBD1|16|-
TGTGCCAGCAGTTACAGGGGGCCCGGGACAGTCGGCACCATATATTTT
CASSYRGPGTVGTIYF
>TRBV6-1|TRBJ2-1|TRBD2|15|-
TGTGCCAGCCGGGGACTAGCCGTCTTATACAATGAGCAGTTCTTC
CASRGLAVLYNEQFF
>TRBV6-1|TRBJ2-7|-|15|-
TGTGCCAGCACTCCGAACCGGGTCCTGGCAAGCGAGCAGTACTTC
CASTPNRVLASEQYF
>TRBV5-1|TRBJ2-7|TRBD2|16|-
TGCGCCAGCAGCGCCTGGACTAGCGGGAGTACCTACGAGCAGTACTTC
CASSAWTSGSTYEQYF
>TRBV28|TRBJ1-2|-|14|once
TGTGCCAGCAACCGGGACATAGGGGCTTATGGCTACACCTTC
CASNRDIGAYGYTF
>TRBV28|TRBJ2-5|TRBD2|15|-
TGTGCCAGCAGCCCAAGTACAGCGGGAGTCGAGACCCAGTACTTC
CASSPSTAGVETQYF
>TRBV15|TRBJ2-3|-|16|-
TGTGCCACCAGCAGAGATCTTAAGGGGGGCACAGATACGCAGTATTTT
CATSRDLKGGTDTQYF
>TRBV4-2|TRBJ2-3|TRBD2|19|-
TGTGCCAGCAGCCAAGCCCCGCCGGGACTAGCGGGAGGTTTAGATACGCAGTATTTT
CASSQAPPGLAGGLDTQYF
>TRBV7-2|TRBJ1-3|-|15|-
TGTGCCAGCAGTGGCAGGGGTAGCTCTGGAAACACCATATATTTT
CASSGRGSSGNTIYF
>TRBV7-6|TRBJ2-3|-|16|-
TGTGCCAGCAGCCTTCCGGGAGTCGACGGCACAGATACGCAGTATTTT
CASSLPGVDGTDTQYF
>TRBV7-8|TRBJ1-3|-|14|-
TGTGCCAGCAGCTTAGTTCCAGAAGGAAACACCATATATTTT
CASSLVPEGNTIYF
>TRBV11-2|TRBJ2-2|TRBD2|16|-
TGTGCCAGCAGCCTAGCGGCGGGAGGGCCTTCCGGGGAGCTGTTTTTT
CASSLAAGGPSGELFF
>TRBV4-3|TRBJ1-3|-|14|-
TGCGCCAGCAGCCAAGTCTTGTCTGGAAACACCATATATTTT
CASSQVLSGNTIYF
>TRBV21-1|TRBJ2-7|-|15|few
TGTGCCAGCAGCATGCCGGACAGGGACCCCTACGAGCAGTACTTC
CASSMPDRDPYEQYF
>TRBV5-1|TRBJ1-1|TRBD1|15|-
TGCGCCAGCAGCTTGGTGCCGACAGGGGACACTGAAGCTTTCTTT
CASSLVPTGDTEAFF
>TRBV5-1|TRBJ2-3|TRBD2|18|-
TGCGCCAGCAGCCCGATAGGGACTAGCGGGAGGGAAACAGATACGCAGTATTTT
CASSPIGTSGRETDTQYF
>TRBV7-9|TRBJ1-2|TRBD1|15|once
TGTGCCAGCAGCTCACACGGACAGGGGAACTATGGCTACACCTTC
CASSSHGQGNYGYTF
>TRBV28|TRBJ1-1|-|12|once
TGTGCCAGCAGTTTACTTAACACTGAAGCTTTCTTT
CASSLLNTEAFF
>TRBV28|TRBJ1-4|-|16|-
TGTGCCAGCAGGACGAGTGAGTTGGGGGGTAATGAAAAACTGTTTTTT
CASRTSELGGNEKLFF
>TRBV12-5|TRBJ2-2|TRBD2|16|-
TGTGCTAGTGCCCGTGGGACTAGCGGAAACACCGGGGAGCTGTTTTTT
CASARGTSGNTGELFF
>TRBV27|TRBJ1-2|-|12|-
TGTGCCAGCAGTTTCAGGGGCTATGGCTACACCTTC
CASSFRGYGYTF
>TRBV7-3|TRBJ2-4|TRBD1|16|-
TGTGCCAGCAGCCAAGGCCGGACAGGGGGAGGAAACATTCAGTACTTC
CASSQGRTGGGNIQYF
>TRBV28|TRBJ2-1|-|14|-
TGTGCCAGCAGTTTTTTTGGACACTCGGATGAGCAGTTCTTC
CASSFFGHSDEQFF
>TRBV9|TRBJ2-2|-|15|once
TGTGCCAGCAGCGTAGCGGGAGAGAGGACCGGGGAGCTGTTTTTT
CASSVAGERTGELFF
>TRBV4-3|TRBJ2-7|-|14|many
TGCGCCAGCAGCCAAGAAATCCAGCGGAACGAGCAGTACTTC
CASSQEIQRNEQYF
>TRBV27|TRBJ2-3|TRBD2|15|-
TGTGCCAGCAGCGTAGGCGGGAGGGTCCCAGATACGCAGTATTTT
CASSVGGRVPDTQYF
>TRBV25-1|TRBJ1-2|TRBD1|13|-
TGTGCCAGCTCCCCCCGGACAGGGTATGGCTACACCTTC
CASSPRTGYGYTF
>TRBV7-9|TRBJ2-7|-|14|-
TGTGCCAGCAGCTTTGGGCCCCGCTCCTACGAGCAGTACTTC
CASSFGPRSYEQYF
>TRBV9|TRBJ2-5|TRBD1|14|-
TGTGCCAGCAGCCTTCCAGGGGGCCAAGAGACCCAGTACTTC
CASSLPGGQETQYF